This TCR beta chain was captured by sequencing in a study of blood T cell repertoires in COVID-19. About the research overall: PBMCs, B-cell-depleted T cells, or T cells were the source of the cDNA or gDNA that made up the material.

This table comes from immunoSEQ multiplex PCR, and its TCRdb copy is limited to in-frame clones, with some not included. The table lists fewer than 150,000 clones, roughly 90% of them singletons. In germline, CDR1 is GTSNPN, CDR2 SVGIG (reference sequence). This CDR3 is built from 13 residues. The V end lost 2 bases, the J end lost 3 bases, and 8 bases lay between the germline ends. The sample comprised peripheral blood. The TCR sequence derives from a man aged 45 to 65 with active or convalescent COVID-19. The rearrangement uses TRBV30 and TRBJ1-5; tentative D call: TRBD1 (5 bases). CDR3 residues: CAWSTRDNQPQHF. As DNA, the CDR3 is TGTGCCTGGAGTACCAGGGACAATCAGCCCCAGCATTTT.